The 29 T cell receptor beta chains listed next were all sequenced from one sample in a study of cytomegalovirus exposure and HLA in healthy donors. PCR employed 60 Vbeta and 13 Jbeta primers. Repertoires were generated with immunoSEQ multiplex PCR, while TCRdb's copy carries only in-frame clones and drops some. This sample carries 100,000 to 150,000 clones, 65% to 85% of them seen once, and the ten largest clones take around 2%. What was sequenced was PBMCs. These receptors were taken from a woman in her 40s in good health and CMV-seronegative.

The chain joins TRBV5-1 to TRBJ1-2; D not certain. Germline CDR1 SGHRS, CDR2 YFSETQ. V lost 1 base, J lost 4 bases, and 8 bases lay in between. This CDR3 spans 13 amino acids. The CDR3 DNA reads as TGCGCCAGCAGCTTGAGTACAGCCTATGGCTACACCTTC. It is translated as CASSLSTAYGYTF. The variable domain in full, completed from reference TRBV5-1 and TRBJ1-2, reads KAGVTQTPRYLIKTRGQQVTLSCSPISGHRSVSWYQQTPGQGLQFLFEYFSETQRNKGNFPGRFSGRQFSNSRSEMNVSTLELGDSALYLCASSLSTAYGYTFGSGTRLTVV.

The chain carries TRBV9 and TRBJ2-1; 13 bases agree with TRBD2. The CDR3 is made up of 16 amino acids. The germline gives CDR1 SGDLS, CDR2 YYNGEE. Losses at the gene ends were 4 bases for V and 2 bases for J; bases not matched to a gene: 3. DNA for the CDR3: TGTGCCAGCAGCCTGGGACTAGCGGGGCCCTACAATGAGCAGTTCTTC. Translated, it gives CASSLGLAGPYNEQFF.

The chain is built from TRBV30 and TRBJ1-5, with D possibly being TRBD1 (6 bases). Deletions cut 5 bases from V and 7 bases from J, with 18 bases between. Per the germline V gene, CDR1 is GTSNPN and CDR2 is SVGIG (reference sequence). The CDR3 length is 14 residues. The CDR3 coding sequence is TGTGCCTGGGCATCAAAACAGGGATACCAGCCCCAGCATTTT. It specifies CAWASKQGYQPQHF.

The rearrangement uses TRBV9 and TRBJ1-1; 7 nucleotides line up with TRBD1. The CDR3 covers 15 residues. The germline CDR1 and CDR2 sequences are SGDLS and YYNGEE. Trimming took 3 bases from V and 4 from J; bases not matched to a gene: 9. CDR3: CASSEPQGSSTEAFF. CDR3 nucleotides: TGTGCCAGCAGCGAGCCACAGGGGTCCTCCACTGAAGCTTTCTTT.

This rearrangement joins TRBV5-1 to TRBJ2-5, with no clear D. Trimming shortened V by 0 bases and J by 1 base, and 10 bases separated the two germline ends. The CDR3 runs 15 residues. Germline V gives CDR1 SGHRS, CDR2 YFSETQ. CDR3 residues: CASSLVAGTQETQYF. The DNA for the CDR3 is TGCGCCAGCAGCTTGGTTGCAGGAACCCAAGAGACCCAGTACTTC.

This chain links TRBV6-6 with TRBJ1-2; D is perhaps TRBD1 (5 bases). Trimming removed 1 base at V and 8 bases at J, with 14 bases between. Germline V gene sequence: CDR1 MNHNY, CDR2 SVGAGI (reference sequence). This CDR3 comprises 14 residues. CDR3 loop: CASSYYGREGGYTF. The CDR3 DNA reads TGTGCCAGCAGTTACTACGGCAGGGAAGGCGGCTACACCTTC.

The genes are TRBV7-9 and TRBJ2-2; TRBD2 aligns across 9 bases. CDR1 and CDR2 from the germline V gene are SEHNR and FQNEAQ (reference sequence). Germline trimming cut 0 bases from V and 1 base from J; bases unmatched to any gene: 6. The CDR3 sequence is 18 residues long. This CDR3 reads CASSLARKAGGNTGELFF. The CDR3 DNA sequence: TGTGCCAGCAGCTTAGCGAGAAAAGCGGGGGGGAACACCGGGGAGCTGTTTTTT.

The sample holds a few counts of this clone. The J gene is TRBJ2-7, the V gene TRBV6-1, with 7 bases fitting TRBD2. Germline assignment: CDR1 MNHNS and CDR2 SASEGT. The CDR3 covers 15 residues. V was pared by 6 bases and J by 0 bases, with 8 bases of the junction left unmatched. This CDR3 is CASRPKRGSSYEQYF. CDR3 nucleotide sequence: TGTGCCAGCAGGCCCAAGCGGGGTAGCTCCTACGAGCAGTACTTC.

The chain employs TRBV19 and TRBJ2-7, with TRBD1 identical over 9 bases. From germline, CDR1 is LNHDA and CDR2 SQIVND (reference sequence). The V and J ends lost 5 bases and 4 bases, in that order; junction bases with no gene match: 9. The CDR3 is 15 amino acids. The CDR3 nucleotides read TGTGCCAGTAGTTGGACAGGGGAGAGGGTTTACGAGCAGTACTTC. It is translated as CASSWTGERVYEQYF.

The chain recombines TRBV30 with TRBJ2-1; D is undetermined. The germline V gene has CDR1 GTSNPN and CDR2 SVGIG (reference sequence). The CDR3 extends over 14 amino acids. V lost 1 base and J lost 1, with 8 bases in between. The CDR3 DNA follows: TGTGCCTGGAGTGAAACGGGTTCCTACAATGAGCAGTTCTTC. Its translation: CAWSETGSYNEQFF.

V is TRBV27 and J is TRBJ2-2, with a weak D call TRBD2 (6 bases). V dropped 3 bases and J dropped 4 bases, with 12 bases sitting between them. Per germline, CDR1 MNHEY and CDR2 SMNVEV (reference sequence). This CDR3 contains 15 residues. The CDR3 DNA sequence: TGTGCCAGCAGTTTGGAGGGGTTAGGCACCGGGGAGCTGTTTTTT. Its translation is CASSLEGLGTGELFF.

J is TRBJ2-7 and V is TRBV13, with D maybe TRBD1 (5 bases). Trimming cost V 6 bases and J 3 bases, with 12 bases left between them. The CDR3 has 13 amino acids. Germline CDR1 is PRHDT and CDR2 is FYEKMQ (reference sequence). Written as DNA, the CDR3 is TGTGCCAGCAGGGGGCCCCCAAACTACGAGCAGTACTTC. Translated: CASRGPPNYEQYF.

This sequence joins TRBV2 and TRBJ2-7; TRBD1 might be the D (5 bases). From germline, CDR1 is SNHLY and CDR2 FYNNEI. The CDR3 length is 14 residues. V lost 11 bases and J 2 bases, leaving 19 bases between the germline ends. The CDR3: CAGTLTDLTYEQYF. The CDR3 DNA sequence: TGTGCCGGCACTCTGACAGATTTGACCTACGAGCAGTACTTC.

V is TRBV7-6 and J is TRBJ1-1; possibly TRBD1 for D (5 bases). This CDR3 is built from 17 residues. CDR1 and CDR2 from the germline V gene are SGHVS and FNYEAQ. The germline V and J ends were trimmed by 5 bases and 4 bases, with 23 bases remaining between them. CDR3 nucleotides: TGTGCCAGCAGCGGCCCCGCGGGAGGGGCGCGGGTCACTGAAGCTTTCTTT. It codes for CASSGPAGGARVTEAFF.

About this clone: Other DNA variants within this sample encode the same CDR3. J is TRBJ2-1 and V is TRBV5-1, with a tentative D call TRBD2 (5 bases). Per germline, CDR1 SGHRS and CDR2 YFSETQ. Trimming took 2 bases from V and 6 from J, leaving 6 bases between them. The CDR3 totals 12 residues. CDR3 protein: CASSLGGNEQFF. The CDR3 coding sequence is TGCGCCAGCAGCTTAGGAGGCAATGAGCAGTTCTTC.

The rearrangement uses TRBV28 and TRBJ1-5; D call uncertain. CDR3 length: 14 residues. Germline V gene data show CDR1 as MDHEN and CDR2 as SYDVKM. Trimming took off 2 bases at V and 9 bases at J, with 14 bases between the two ends. The CDR3 loop reads CASSLRGGSRPQHF. DNA for the CDR3: TGTGCCAGCAGTTTACGAGGCGGATCACGGCCCCAGCATTTT.

The chain carries TRBV6-5 and TRBJ2-7; D gene ambiguous. With 2 bases removed from V and 5 bases from J, the gap between germline ends came to 10 bases. Per the germline V gene, CDR1 is MNHEY and CDR2 is SVGAGI. This CDR3 has 13 amino acids. In DNA form, the CDR3 reads TGTGCCAGCAGTTACAACGCAGGCCACGAGCAGTACTTC. It is translated as CASSYNAGHEQYF.

The chain has TRBV2 and TRBJ2-7; 7 bases fit TRBD2. This CDR3 region has 13 residues. J lost 9 bases, V lost 7 bases, and 12 bases had no gene match. Germline V gene lookup returns CDR1 SNHLY and CDR2 FYNNEI. The CDR3 sequence: CASIPHGGNVQYF. The CDR3 coding sequence is TGTGCCAGCATTCCACACGGGGGGAATGTGCAGTACTTC. Together with reference TRBV2 and TRBJ2-7, the CDR3 gives the full variable domain: EPEVTQTPSHQVTQMGQEVILRCVPISNHLYFYWYRQILGQKVEFLVSFYNNEISEKSEIFDDQFSVERPDGSNFTLKIRSTKLEDSAMYFCASIPHGGNVQYFGPGTRLTVT.

This chain's CDR3 is CASSLVPSSYEQYF. The DNA of the CDR3 is TGTGCCAGCAGCTTGGTCCCTAGTTCCTACGAGCAGTACTTC. The chain links TRBV5-5 to TRBJ2-7; D remains ambiguous. Per germline, CDR1 SGHKS and CDR2 YYEKEE (reference sequence). Trimming left V 0 bases short and J 1 base short, with 8 bases between. The CDR3 covers 14 residues.

This clone was seen just once. The chain joins TRBV15 to TRBJ2-7; D remains unclear. The V and J ends lost 0 bases and 1 base respectively, with 7 bases between them. Per the germline V gene, CDR1 is LNHNV and CDR2 is YYDKDF (reference sequence). This CDR3 comprises 14 residues. The CDR3 DNA sequence: TGTGCCACCAGCAGAGATGGCTTTTCCTACGAGCAGTACTTC. Its protein is CATSRDGFSYEQYF. Full variable domain (remainder filled in from reference TRBV15 and TRBJ2-7): DAMVIQNPRYQVTQFGKPVTLSCSQTLNHNVMYWYQQKSSQAPKLLFHYYDKDFNNEADTPDNFQSRRPNTSFCFLDIRSPGLGDTAMYLCATSRDGFSYEQYFGPGTRLTVT.

The table lists this clone with a count of one. The chain recombines TRBV7-6 with TRBJ2-3, with D perhaps TRBD2 (6 bases). Trimming pared 1 base from V and 3 bases from J, leaving 8 bases between. CDR1 and CDR2 (germline): SGHVS, FNYEAQ. This CDR3 spans 14 amino acids. The CDR3 DNA reads as TGTGCCAGCAGCTTAGGACTAGATACAGATACGCAGTATTTT. Translation: CASSLGLDTDTQYF.

The V call is TRBV27, the J call TRBJ2-1; 11 bases are shared with TRBD2. V lost 2 bases and J lost 0; bases outside the gene matches: 0. The CDR3 runs 16 residues. Germline assignment: CDR1 MNHEY and CDR2 SMNVEV (reference sequence). The CDR3 bases are TGTGCCAGCAGTTTAACTAGCGGGAGCTCCTACAATGAGCAGTTCTTC. This gives the protein CASSLTSGSSYNEQFF.

The chain employs TRBV7-2 and TRBJ2-1; no clear D gene. V dropped 3 bases and J dropped 9 bases, with 18 bases sitting between them. This CDR3 contains 15 residues. Germline-derived CDR1 and CDR2 are SGHTA and FQGNSA. The DNA of the CDR3 is TGTGCCAGCAGCTTGGAGAGAGGAATTCTAAGTGAGCAGTTCTTC. The encoded protein is CASSLERGILSEQFF.

The chain has TRBV28 and TRBJ1-2, with unresolved D. Germline loops: CDR1 MDHEN, CDR2 SYDVKM. The length of the CDR3 is 13 residues. V lost 3 bases, J lost 5 bases, and 10 bases lay in between. The CDR3 region has the DNA TGTGCCAGCAGTTTCTGGACGGGATATGGCTACACCTTC. It yields the protein CASSFWTGYGYTF.

This chain connects TRBV5-4 to TRBJ1-4; D is unresolved. V was trimmed by 2 bases and J by 8 bases, leaving 7 bases between them. The germline V gene encodes CDR1 SGHNT and CDR2 YYREEE (reference sequence). CDR3 size: 12 residues. Written as DNA, the CDR3 is TGTGCCAGCAGCTTCGAGGAGGAAAAACTGTTTTTT. This gives the protein CASSFEEEKLFF.

The chain carries TRBV5-1 and TRBJ2-7, with 8 bases that match TRBD1. The CDR3 totals 14 residues. The junction had 5 bases not matched to a gene; V was cut back by 0 bases and J by 6 bases. The germline V gene encodes CDR1 SGHRS and CDR2 YFSETQ. The CDR3: CASSLGLQGGEQYF. Here the CDR3 DNA reads TGCGCCAGCAGCTTGGGGCTACAGGGGGGCGAGCAGTACTTC.

The chain has TRBV25-1 and TRBJ1-1; the D is unclear. CDR1 is MGHDK and CDR2 is SYGVNS in the germline V gene. V lost 3 bases and J 1 base, leaving 9 bases between the germline ends. The CDR3 length is 14 residues. CDR3 protein: CASSDPGSNTEAFF. CDR3 coding DNA: TGTGCCAGCAGTGACCCGGGTTCGAACACTGAAGCTTTCTTT.

The chain uses TRBV4-2 and TRBJ1-1, with D perhaps TRBD1 (6 bases). Trimming removed 0 bases from V and 2 bases from J, with 10 bases in between. The V gene's germline CDR1 is LGHNA and CDR2 YNFKEQ. The CDR3 loop spans 15 amino acids. CDR3 DNA sequence: TGTGCCAGCAGCCAAGAGGGCAGGGGTAACACTGAAGCTTTCTTT. It encodes CASSQEGRGNTEAFF.

This sequence joins TRBV9 and TRBJ1-1; the D is unclear. CDR1 SGDLS and CDR2 YYNGEE come from the germline V gene. This CDR3 is built from 15 residues. V shed 0 bases and J shed 1 base, with 10 bases lying between them. CDR3 loop: CASSVGPSPNTEAFF. As DNA, the CDR3 is TGTGCCAGCAGCGTAGGGCCGTCCCCGAACACTGAAGCTTTCTTT.